This T cell receptor (beta chain) was observed in a study of CD8 T cells in Susac syndrome. General study results and limits: The authors acknowledged that their TCR sequencing and HLA analysis involved a relatively small number of individuals.

RNA totalling roughly 0.45 to 1 ug underwent reverse transcription with random hexamers. One entry per CDR3 protein, called by TCRdb with MiXCR from the immunoSEQ multiplex PCR reads. The table includes roughly 190,000 distinct CDR3 sequences, 93% detected once. Blood CD8+ and CD4+ T cells underwent high-throughput TCR beta sequencing. The authors negatively isolated CD8+ and CD4+ T cells and FACS-enriched TEMRA cells. The CDR3 is made up of 14 amino acids. Germline values: CDR1 ENHRY, CDR2 SYGVKD. The V and J ends lost 6 bases and 6 bases, in that order; junction bases with no gene match: 10. As concerns this clonotype: Its antigen is unidentified.

The sequenced material came from CD4+ T cells from PBMCs. The J gene is TRBJ1-2, the V gene TRBV10-3, with 7 bases aligning to TRBD1. This sequence was found in a human donor in good health. CDR3 amino acids: CAIRKTGGGDGYTF. The DNA for the CDR3 is TGTGCCATCAGGAAAACTGGAGGGGGCGATGGCTACACCTTC.